Listed here are 3 T cell receptor beta chains from one sample, sequenced in a study of control samples from healthy donors and cancer patients. Assay used: immunoSEQ multiplex PCR; TCRdb lists only in-frame clones, some missing. The repertoire holds some 7,300 clones, with roughly 70% as singletons. What was sequenced was formalin-fixed, paraffin-embedded tissue. The receptors were gathered from a male donor with melanoma.

CDR3 protein: CASSAGQEANNQPQHF. In nucleotides, the CDR3 is TGTGCCAGTAGCGCTGGACAGGAGGCGAACAATCAGCCCCAGCATTTT. The J gene is TRBJ1-5, the V gene TRBV19; 7 nucleotides agree with TRBD1. V lost 6 bases to trimming and J lost 3 bases; unmatched junction nucleotides: 11. In germline, CDR1 is LNHDA, CDR2 SQIVND (reference sequence). The CDR3 consists of 16 residues.

This clone was picked up one time. The rearrangement joins TRBV5-5 to TRBJ1-1; D call uncertain. This CDR3 is built from 13 residues. From germline, CDR1 is SGHKS and CDR2 YYEKEE (reference sequence). V was cut by 6 bases and J by 5 bases, with 14 bases left in between. The chain's CDR3 is CASNLSYGTEAFF. CDR3 sequence (DNA): TGTGCCAGCAACTTATCGTACGGGACTGAAGCTTTCTTT.

V usage is TRBV6-2 or TRBV6-3 and J usage is TRBJ1-2; 12 bases are shared with TRBD1. Germline CDR1 is MNHEY and CDR2 is SVGEGT. Trimming cost V 5 bases and J 3 bases; bases outside gene matches: 4. This CDR3 is 15 amino acids long. CDR3 coding DNA: TGTGCCAGCAGTGACGGGACAGGGGGCGACTATGGCTACACCTTC. Encoded protein: CASSDGTGGDYGYTF.